These 14 T cell receptor beta chains were all obtained from the same sample, sequenced in a study of liver allograft versus peripheral blood T cells. Across the study: Comparisons were made between T cell receptor repertoires found in transplanted livers and those circulating in recipients' peripheral blood.

Using its own MiXCR run on the reads, TCRdb lists one record per CDR3 protein. The repertoire includes just under 8,500 distinct CDR3 sequences, roughly a sixth of them detected once, and roughly 4.4% sits in the top ten. These receptors originate from a human patient who had a liver transplant. Some T cells may trace back to the graft donor.

By proportion, this clonotype is medium-sized. The chain employs TRBV5-6 and TRBJ2-1; the D is unclear. With 3 bases removed from V and 5 bases from J, the gap between germline ends came to 12 bases. CDR3 length equals 14 residues. The germline CDR1 and CDR2 sequences are SGHDT and YYEEEE. The DNA for the CDR3 is TGTGCCAGCAGCTACTTAGGACGGGACAATGAGCAGTTCTTC. It codes for CASSYLGRDNEQFF.

The sample holds a few counts of this clonotype. The chain combines TRBV20-1 with TRBJ1-5; D is ambiguous. This CDR3 comprises 14 residues. The V gene's germline CDR1 is DFQATT and CDR2 SNEGSKA (reference sequence). With 3 bases removed from V and 2 bases from J, the gap between germline ends came to 11 bases. The CDR3 spells CSASIPSGNQPQHF. The CDR3 nucleotides are TGCAGTGCTAGCATCCCGAGTGGCAATCAGCCCCAGCATTTT.

This clonotype is medium-sized. The chain employs TRBV18 and TRBJ2-2; D tentatively reads TRBD1 or TRBD2 (6 bases each). V was clipped by 4 bases and J by 4 bases, with 10 bases between them. The CDR3 sequence is 14 residues long. CDR1 is KGHSH and CDR2 is LQKENI in the germline V gene. The chain's CDR3 is CASSQGGVTGELFF. In DNA form, the CDR3 reads TGTGCCAGCTCACAGGGGGGAGTCACCGGGGAGCTGTTTTTT.

The count of this clonotype is one. Given the absence of the conserved phenylalanine or tryptophan at the CDR3 end, a read error is likely. The chain links TRBV28 to TRBJ1-6; D not resolved. The CDR3 loop spans 15 amino acids. Per germline, CDR1 MDHEN and CDR2 SYDVKM. In nucleotides, the CDR3 is TGTGCCAGCAGTTCGGGAGGACTACTATATTCGCCCCTCCACCTT. Amino acids: CASSSGGLLYSPLHL.

This clonotype was observed many times. This chain joins TRBV7-2 and TRBJ2-7; D ambiguous. Trimming took off 1 base at V and 1 base at J, with 20 bases between the two ends. CDR3 length: 18 residues. Germline values: CDR1 SGHTA, CDR2 FQGNSA. The CDR3 DNA is TGTGCCAGCAGCTTAGTTATTTCTTGGCAGGTCGTATCCTACGAGCAGTACTTC. The encoded protein is CASSLVISWQVVSYEQYF.

This clonotype is labeled medium-sized. The chain couples TRBV30 to TRBJ1-5, with 8 bases aligning to TRBD1. The V gene end was trimmed by 0 bases and the J gene end by 6 bases; junction bases not matched to a gene: 1. The CDR3 consists of 13 residues. CDR1 and CDR2 from the germline V gene are GTSNPN and SVGIG (reference sequence). In DNA, the CDR3 is TGTGCCTGGAGTGTAGACAGGGGTCAGCCCCAGCATTTT. It translates to CAWSVDRGQPQHF.

This clonotype showed up just a few times. The chain employs TRBV20-1 and TRBJ2-1, with D possibly being TRBD2 (5 bases). The V end was cut by 5 bases, the J end by 2 bases, with 16 bases between. The CDR3 consists of 15 residues. The germline gives CDR1 DFQATT, CDR2 SNEGSKA (reference sequence). CDR3 residues: CSARRGSMAYNEQFF. The CDR3 DNA sequence: TGCAGTGCTCGCCGGGGTAGTATGGCCTACAATGAGCAGTTCTTC.

As concerns this clonotype: Given a much more abundant clone one base away, this may be a read error. CDR3: CASSYTDSLRGYTF. CDR3 bases: TGTGCCAGCAGTTACACGGACTCCCTGAGGGGCTACACCTTC. The chain links TRBV6-6 to TRBJ1-2, with D unresolved. The CDR3 is 14 amino acids. CDR1 MNHNY and CDR2 SVGAGI come from the germline V gene (reference sequence). V was clipped by 2 bases and J by 8 bases, with 15 bases between them.

This clonotype was recorded at least ten times. The J gene is TRBJ2-7, the V gene TRBV18; TRBD1 or TRBD2 may be the D gene (5 bases each). The CDR3 consists of 15 residues. V lost 2 bases to trimming and J lost 5 bases, with 16 bases between them. CDR1 and CDR2 from the germline V gene are KGHSH and LQKENI. This chain's CDR3 is CASSPRFGGSNEQYF. The CDR3 DNA reads TGTGCCAGCTCACCAAGGTTTGGGGGTTCAAACGAGCAGTACTTC.

Within the sample, this clonotype is medium-sized. The V call is TRBV19, the J call TRBJ2-3, with a weak D call TRBD2 (5 bases). From germline, CDR1 is LNHDA and CDR2 SQIVND (reference sequence). Deletions cut 3 bases from V and 3 bases from J, with 13 bases between. This CDR3 contains 15 residues. CDR3 sequence reads: CASSIAAEGTDTQYF. The CDR3 DNA follows: TGTGCCAGTAGTATCGCGGCCGAGGGTACAGATACGCAGTATTTT.

By frequency in the sample, this clonotype is medium-sized. The J gene is TRBJ1-6, the V gene TRBV20-1, with 7 bases matching TRBD1. The germline CDR1 and CDR2 sequences are DFQATT and SNEGSKA (reference sequence). The CDR3 length is 14 residues. The ends lost 6 bases at V and 7 bases at J; junction bases unmatched: 9. The CDR3 sequence is CSAIPTGTNSPLHF. The CDR3 DNA is TGCAGTGCCATTCCGACAGGGACGAATTCACCCCTCCACTTT.

The chain recombines TRBV12-3 or TRBV12-4 with TRBJ1-2; D is ambiguous. V was trimmed by 2 bases and J by 8 bases, leaving 12 bases between them. This CDR3 is 13 amino acids long. This CDR3 is CASSLFGLGGYTF. In nucleotides, the CDR3 is TGTGCCAGCAGTTTATTTGGGTTAGGCGGCTACACCTTC.

This clonotype is medium-sized (0.01 to 0.1%) within its sample. The chain has TRBV15 and TRBJ1-2; no reliable D call. The CDR3 is 14 residues long. Germline CDR1 reads LNHNV; CDR2 reads YYDKDF (reference sequence). V lost 4 bases to trimming and J lost 8 bases, with 17 bases between them. As DNA, the CDR3 is TGTGCCACCAGCACAGGACGGTTGGGTCGGGGCTACACCTTC. It translates to CATSTGRLGRGYTF.

This chain connects TRBV11-1 to TRBJ2-7; possible D gene TRBD2, 6 bases. CDR3 length: 16 amino acids. Trimming took 2 bases from V and 6 from J, leaving 20 bases between them. CDR1 is SGHAT and CDR2 is FQDESV in the germline V gene (reference sequence). CDR3 bases: TGTGCCAGCAGCTTAAACCTCGGGACTTTCCTCACCGAGCAGTACTTC. Amino acid sequence: CASSLNLGTFLTEQYF.